This entry features one TCR beta chain sequence. The sample originates from a study of blood T cell repertoires in COVID-19. Background on the study: Italy, Spain and the United States were the sources of the convalescent and acute COVID-19 samples.

Clones were read by immunoSEQ multiplex PCR, and TCRdb kept only the in-frame ones, dropping some. Counted here are roughly 250,000 clones, 80% to 90% occurring once; the ten biggest clones make up 2.4%. The trim removed 5 bases at V and 8 bases at J, leaving 5 bases unmatched. Germline V gene data show CDR1 as SEHNR and CDR2 as FQNEAQ (reference sequence). This CDR3 region has 13 residues. Ages ranged from roughly 18 to 100 years, with residence in 24 US areas. Recovery among Cohort 3 donors was established by two negative PCRs, clearance, or symptom resolution. This sequence was found in a woman in her late teens or twenties who had recovered from COVID-19. The source material was PBMCs or T cells enriched from blood (not recorded which). This rearrangement joins TRBV7-9 to TRBJ1-5, with 8 bases fitting TRBD1. The CDR3 region has the DNA TGTGCCAGCAGCCGACAGGGGTCTGAGCCCCAGCATTTT. This encodes CASSRQGSEPQHF.